This is a list of T cell receptor beta chains from one sample in a study of cytomegalovirus exposure and HLA in healthy donors. Data came from immunoSEQ multiplex PCR; TCRdb stores just in-frame clones and leaves some out. The repertoire consists of about 180,000 clones, with 85% occurring once and the leading ten covering about 17%. Sequencing input: PBMCs. The receptors were sampled from a man between 18 and 35 years old in good health and CMV-seropositive. Each CDR3 is given with its conserved first and last residue. D genes are given only for firm matches. Part of the rows lack a size; the others show once, few, many or a class for expanded clones.

d_gene | j_gene | abundance | v_gene | CDR3aa | CDR3nt
TRBD2 | TRBJ2-5 | - | TRBV28 | CASSSTPRLAGEGETQYF | TGTGCCAGCAGTTCAACCCCCCGACTAGCGGGAGAGGGGGAGACCCAGTACTTC
- | TRBJ2-3 | - | TRBV6-1 | CASSESRGSTDTQYF | TGTGCCAGCAGTGAATCTAGGGGAAGCACAGATACGCAGTATTTT
- | TRBJ2-7 | - | TRBV28 | CASTDTAYEQYF | TGTGCCAGCACGGACACCGCCTACGAGCAGTACTTC
- | TRBJ1-1 | - | TRBV6-5 | CASSYGRMNTEAFF | TGTGCCAGCAGTTACGGCAGGATGAACACTGAAGCTTTCTTT
TRBD1 | TRBJ2-5 | - | TRBV5-4 | CASSPGTGGEETQYF | TGTGCCAGCAGCCCGGGGACAGGGGGCGAGGAGACCCAGTACTTC
- | TRBJ1-5 | once | TRBV28 | CASSLGQFNQPQHF | TGTGCCAGCAGTTTAGGGCAGTTCAATCAGCCCCAGCATTTT
TRBD2 | TRBJ2-1 | - | TRBV28 | CASSLGLAGINEQFF | TGTGCCAGCAGTTTGGGACTAGCGGGGATCAATGAGCAGTTCTTC
- | TRBJ1-1 | - | TRBV6-5 | CASRRGGTNTEAFF | TGTGCCAGCAGGAGGGGGGGGACGAACACTGAAGCTTTCTTT
TRBD2 | TRBJ2-3 | - | TRBV5-1 | CASSLVVAGGPPDTQYF | TGCGCCAGCAGCTTGGTGGTAGCGGGAGGGCCCCCAGATACGCAGTATTTT
TRBD2 | TRBJ2-1 | - | TRBV5-4 | CASSPGLAGGRAKFF | TGTGCCAGCAGCCCGGGACTAGCGGGGGGGCGGGCGAAGTTCTTC
TRBD2 | TRBJ2-7 | - | TRBV9 | CASSAGLAGALEQYF | TGTGCCAGCAGCGCGGGACTAGCGGGAGCCCTCGAGCAGTACTTC
TRBD2 | TRBJ2-3 | once | TRBV2 | CASSEGTSGLTDTQYF | TGTGCCAGCAGTGAAGGGACTAGCGGCCTCACAGATACGCAGTATTTT
TRBD1 | TRBJ1-1 | - | TRBV6-1 | CASDRGQPEAFF | TGTGCCAGCGACAGGGGGCAACCTGAAGCTTTCTTT
TRBD1 | TRBJ1-1 | - | TRBV5-1 | CASSLGQGGNTEAFF | TGCGCCAGCAGCCTGGGACAGGGGGGGAACACTGAAGCTTTCTTT
- | TRBJ1-1 | - | TRBV28 | CASSQRLTAYMNTEAFF | TGTGCCAGCAGTCAGCGACTTACCGCCTATATGAACACTGAAGCTTTCTTT
TRBD2 | TRBJ2-7 | - | TRBV28 | CASSFRQAGYEQYF | TGTGCCAGCAGTTTCCGTCAAGCGGGATACGAGCAGTACTTC
- | TRBJ2-3 | - | TRBV5-1 | CASSSDSYTDTQYF | TGCGCCAGCAGCTCGGACTCTTACACAGATACGCAGTATTTT
TRBD1 | TRBJ1-4 | - | TRBV2 | CASRATGTTNEKLFF | TGTGCCAGCAGGGCGACAGGGACAACTAATGAAAAACTGTTTTTT
TRBD1 | TRBJ2-2 | - | TRBV5-4 | CASSWGTANTGELFF | TGTGCCAGCAGCTGGGGGACAGCGAACACCGGGGAGCTGTTTTTT
- | TRBJ2-6 | few | TRBV27 | CASSLSFGAGANVLTF | TGTGCCAGCAGTTTATCGTTCGGGGCTGGGGCCAACGTCCTGACTTTC
- | TRBJ2-1 | - | TRBV30 | CAWSLDRNNEQFF | TGTGCCTGGAGCCTCGACAGAAACAATGAGCAGTTCTTC
- | TRBJ1-1 | - | TRBV6-6 | CASSQPGSGRTEAFF | TGTGCCAGCAGTCAACCGGGGTCCGGGCGGACTGAAGCTTTCTTT
TRBD2 | TRBJ2-2 | - | TRBV10-2 | CASGGAGGTGELFF | TGCGCCAGCGGAGGGGCGGGGGGCACCGGGGAGCTGTTTTTT
- | TRBJ2-2 | once | TRBV21-1 | CASSKGGGPGELFF | TGTGCCAGCAGCAAAGGCGGGGGGCCGGGGGAGCTGTTTTTT
- | TRBJ1-4 | many | TRBV13 | CASSEKGDWTNEKLFF | TGTGCCAGCAGTGAAAAGGGGGATTGGACTAATGAAAAACTGTTTTTT
- | TRBJ2-2 | - | TRBV6-1 | CASKTTVNTGELFF | TGTGCCAGCAAGACAACTGTAAACACCGGGGAGCTGTTTTTT